This T cell receptor beta chain was captured by sequencing in a study of blood T cells in healthy people across ages. Study-wide context: Per two T cells, about one barcoded beta molecule was captured through template switching.

There are 16 residues in the CDR3. Looked up from germline, CDR1 is SGHRS and CDR2 is YFSETQ. Sample-barcoded 5' priming and a J-beta primer mix drove a second PCR of about 6 to 11 cycles. TCRdb independently ran MiXCR on the 5' RACE reads; one entry per CDR3 protein. The sample carries 750,000 to 1,000,000 distinct CDR3 sequences, 29% recorded once. Details on this clonotype: Germline is not matched at one junction end, which may reflect a read error.

This sample was also put to use in a study of T cells of mothers and their children. That study reports: Donation involved a few healthy Caucasian mothers and the six children that they had. Unrelated mother-child pairs always had slightly, but never significantly, lower normalized overlap than related pairs. Persistent microchimeric T cell clones were sought, and none were detected.

This chain joins TRBV5-1 and TRBJ2-7; 9 bases match TRBD1. This TCR came from a woman aged 40 to 50 in good health. Material for sequencing was blood. CDR3 in DNA: TGTGCCAGCAGCTTAGGCACGGGACAGGGCATCTACGAGCAGTACTTC. It yields the protein CASSLGTGQGIYEQYF.